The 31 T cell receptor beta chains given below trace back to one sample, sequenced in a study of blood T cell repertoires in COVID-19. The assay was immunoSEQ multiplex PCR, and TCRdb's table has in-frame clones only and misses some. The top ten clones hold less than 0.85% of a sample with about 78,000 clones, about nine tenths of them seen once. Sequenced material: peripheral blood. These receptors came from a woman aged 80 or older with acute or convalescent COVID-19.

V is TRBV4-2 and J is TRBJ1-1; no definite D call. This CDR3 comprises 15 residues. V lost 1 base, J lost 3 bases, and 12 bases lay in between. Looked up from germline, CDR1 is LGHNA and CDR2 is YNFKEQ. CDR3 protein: CASSQGRGLDTEAFF. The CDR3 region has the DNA TGTGCCAGCAGCCAAGGGAGAGGGTTGGACACTGAAGCTTTCTTT.

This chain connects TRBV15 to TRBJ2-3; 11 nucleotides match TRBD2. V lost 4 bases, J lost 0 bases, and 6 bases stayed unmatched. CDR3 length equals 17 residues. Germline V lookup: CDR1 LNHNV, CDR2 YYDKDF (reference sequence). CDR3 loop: CATSTPSGGSSTDTQYF. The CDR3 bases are TGTGCCACCAGCACCCCTAGCGGGGGGTCTAGCACAGATACGCAGTATTTT.

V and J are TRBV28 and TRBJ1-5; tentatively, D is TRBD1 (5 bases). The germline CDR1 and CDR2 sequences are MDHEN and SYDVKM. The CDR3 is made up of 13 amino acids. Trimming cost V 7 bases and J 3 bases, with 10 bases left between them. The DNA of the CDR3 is TGTGCCAGCAAGACAGAGCTCAATCAGCCCCAGCATTTT. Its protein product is CASKTELNQPQHF. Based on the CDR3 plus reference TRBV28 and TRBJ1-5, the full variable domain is DVKVTQSSRYLVKRTGEKVFLECVQDMDHENMFWYRQDPGLGLRLIYFSYDVKMKEKGDIPEGYSVSREKKERFSLILESASTNQTSMYLCASKTELNQPQHFGDGTRLSIL.

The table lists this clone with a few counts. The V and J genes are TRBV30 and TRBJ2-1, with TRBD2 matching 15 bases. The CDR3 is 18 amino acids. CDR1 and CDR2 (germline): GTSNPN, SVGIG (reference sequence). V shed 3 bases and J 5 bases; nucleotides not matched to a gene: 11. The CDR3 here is CAWSLPGLAGGRDNEQFF. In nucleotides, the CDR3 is TGTGCCTGGAGCCTCCCGGGACTAGCGGGAGGTAGGGACAATGAGCAGTTCTTC.

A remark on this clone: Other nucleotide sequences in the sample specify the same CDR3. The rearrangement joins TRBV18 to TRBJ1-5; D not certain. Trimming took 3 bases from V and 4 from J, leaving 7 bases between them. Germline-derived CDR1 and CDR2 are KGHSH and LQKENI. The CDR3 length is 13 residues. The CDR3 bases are TGTGCCAGCTCACCCTCCGGGAATCAGCCCCAGCATTTT. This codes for CASSPSGNQPQHF.

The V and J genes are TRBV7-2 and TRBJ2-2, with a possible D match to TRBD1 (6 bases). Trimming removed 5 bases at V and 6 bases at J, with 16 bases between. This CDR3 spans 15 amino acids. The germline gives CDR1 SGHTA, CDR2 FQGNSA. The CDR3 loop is CASSPKNRVPGELFF. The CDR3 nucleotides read TGTGCCAGCAGCCCTAAGAACAGGGTTCCCGGGGAGCTGTTTTTT.

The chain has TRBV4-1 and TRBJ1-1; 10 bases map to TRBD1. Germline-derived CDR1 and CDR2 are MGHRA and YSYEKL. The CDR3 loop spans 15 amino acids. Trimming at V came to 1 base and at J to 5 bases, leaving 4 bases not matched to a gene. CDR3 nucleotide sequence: TGCGCCAGCAGCCAAGGCGGACAGGGGGTAACTGAAGCTTTCTTT. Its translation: CASSQGGQGVTEAFF.

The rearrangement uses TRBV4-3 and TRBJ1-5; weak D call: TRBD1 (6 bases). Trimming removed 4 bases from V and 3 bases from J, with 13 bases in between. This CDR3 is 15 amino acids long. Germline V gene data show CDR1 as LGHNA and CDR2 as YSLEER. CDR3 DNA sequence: TGCGCCAGCAGCCGCCAGACAGGCCTCAATCAGCCCCAGCATTTT. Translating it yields CASSRQTGLNQPQHF.

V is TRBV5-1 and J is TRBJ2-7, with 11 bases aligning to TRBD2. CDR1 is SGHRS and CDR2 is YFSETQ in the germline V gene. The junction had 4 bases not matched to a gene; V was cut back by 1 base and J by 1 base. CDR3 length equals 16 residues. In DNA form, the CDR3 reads TGCGCCAGCAGCTTGCTGACTAGCGGGAAATCCTACGAGCAGTACTTC. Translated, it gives CASSLLTSGKSYEQYF.

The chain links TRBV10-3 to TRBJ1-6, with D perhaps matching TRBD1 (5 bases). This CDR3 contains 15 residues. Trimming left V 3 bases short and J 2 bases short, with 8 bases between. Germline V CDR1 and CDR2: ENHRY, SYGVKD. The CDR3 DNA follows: TGTGCCATCAGTGACCAGGGAACCTATAATTCACCCCTCCACTTT. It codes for CAISDQGTYNSPLHF.

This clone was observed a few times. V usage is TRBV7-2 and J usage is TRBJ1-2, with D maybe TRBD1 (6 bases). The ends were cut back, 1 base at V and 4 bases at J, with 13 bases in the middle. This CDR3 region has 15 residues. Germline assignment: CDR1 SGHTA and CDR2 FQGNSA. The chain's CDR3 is CASSLGGQRVYGYTF. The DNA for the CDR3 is TGTGCCAGCAGCTTAGGAGGACAGCGCGTCTATGGCTACACCTTC.

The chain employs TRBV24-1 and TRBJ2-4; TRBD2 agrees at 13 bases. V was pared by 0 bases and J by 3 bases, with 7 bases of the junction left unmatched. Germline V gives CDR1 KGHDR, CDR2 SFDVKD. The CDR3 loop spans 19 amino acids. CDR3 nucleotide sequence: TGTGCCACCAGTGATTTGCTACTAGCGGGGGGGCCAATCAAAAACATTCAGTACTTC. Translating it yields CATSDLLLAGGPIKNIQYF.

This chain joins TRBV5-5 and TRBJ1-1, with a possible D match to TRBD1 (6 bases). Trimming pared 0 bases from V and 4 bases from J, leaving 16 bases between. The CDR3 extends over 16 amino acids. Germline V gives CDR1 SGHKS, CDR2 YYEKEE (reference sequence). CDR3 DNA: TGTGCCAGCAGCTTGGTCCCTGGGGGCGCAGTCACTGAAGCTTTCTTT. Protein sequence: CASSLVPGGAVTEAFF. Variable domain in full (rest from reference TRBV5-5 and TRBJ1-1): DAGVTQSPTHLIKTRGQQVTLRCSPISGHKSVSWYQQVLGQGPQFIFQYYEKEERGRGNFPDRFSARQFPNYSSELNVNALLLGDSALYLCASSLVPGGAVTEAFFGQGTRLTVV.

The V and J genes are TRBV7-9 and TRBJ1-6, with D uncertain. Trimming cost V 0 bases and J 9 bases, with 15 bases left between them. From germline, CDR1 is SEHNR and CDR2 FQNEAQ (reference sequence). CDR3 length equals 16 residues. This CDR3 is CASSLAVGGEGSPLHF. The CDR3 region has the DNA TGTGCCAGCAGCTTAGCTGTAGGCGGGGAGGGTTCACCCCTCCACTTT.

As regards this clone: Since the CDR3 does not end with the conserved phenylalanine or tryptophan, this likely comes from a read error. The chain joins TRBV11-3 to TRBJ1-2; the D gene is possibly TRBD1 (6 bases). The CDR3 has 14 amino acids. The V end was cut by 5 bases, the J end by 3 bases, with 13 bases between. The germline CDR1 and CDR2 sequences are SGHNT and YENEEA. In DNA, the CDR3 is TGTGCCAGCAGCCACAGGGAATGCGACTATGGCTACACCCTC. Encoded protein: CASSHRECDYGYTL.

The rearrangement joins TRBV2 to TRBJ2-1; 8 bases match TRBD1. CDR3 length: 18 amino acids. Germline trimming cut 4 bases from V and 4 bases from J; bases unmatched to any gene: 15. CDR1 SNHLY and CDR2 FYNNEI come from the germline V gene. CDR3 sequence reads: CASSATLRGDRRYNEQFF. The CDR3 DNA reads TGTGCCAGCAGTGCAACCCTTAGGGGGGACAGGCGATACAATGAGCAGTTCTTC.

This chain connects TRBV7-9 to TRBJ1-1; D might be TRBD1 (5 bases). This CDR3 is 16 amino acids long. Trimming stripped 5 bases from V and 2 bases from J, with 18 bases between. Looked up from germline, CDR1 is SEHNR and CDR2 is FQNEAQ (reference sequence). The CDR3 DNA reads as TGTGCCAGCAGCGCATTTCGAGCGGGGACCAACACTGAAGCTTTCTTT. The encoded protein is CASSAFRAGTNTEAFF.

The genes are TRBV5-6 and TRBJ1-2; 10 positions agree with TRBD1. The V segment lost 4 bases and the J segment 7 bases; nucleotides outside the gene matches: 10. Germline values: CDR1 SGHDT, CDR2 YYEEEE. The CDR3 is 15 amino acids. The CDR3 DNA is TGTGCCAGCAGCCCTCCGGGACAGGGGTTTCCTGGCTACACCTTC. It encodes CASSPPGQGFPGYTF.

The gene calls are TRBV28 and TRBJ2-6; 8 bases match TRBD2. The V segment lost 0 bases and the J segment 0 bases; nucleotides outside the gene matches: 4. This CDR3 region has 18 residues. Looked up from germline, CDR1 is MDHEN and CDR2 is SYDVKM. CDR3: CASSLWSGRASGANVLTF. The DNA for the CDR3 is TGTGCCAGCAGTTTATGGAGCGGGAGAGCCTCTGGGGCCAACGTCCTGACTTTC.

The CDR3 sequence: CASQTHRDTGNTIYF. Written as DNA, the CDR3 is TGTGCCAGTCAAACTCACCGGGATACTGGAAACACCATATATTTT. The chain joins TRBV19 to TRBJ1-3; D remains unclear. Germline CDR1 reads LNHDA; CDR2 reads SQIVND (reference sequence). The CDR3 runs 15 residues. The germline V and J ends were trimmed by 8 bases and 2 bases, with 16 bases remaining between them.

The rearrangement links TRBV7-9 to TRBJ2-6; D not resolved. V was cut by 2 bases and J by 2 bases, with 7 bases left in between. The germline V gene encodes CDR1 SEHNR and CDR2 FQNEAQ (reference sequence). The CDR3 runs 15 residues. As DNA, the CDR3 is TGTGCCAGCAGCTTACGCGGAACTGGGGCCAACGTCCTGACTTTC. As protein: CASSLRGTGANVLTF.

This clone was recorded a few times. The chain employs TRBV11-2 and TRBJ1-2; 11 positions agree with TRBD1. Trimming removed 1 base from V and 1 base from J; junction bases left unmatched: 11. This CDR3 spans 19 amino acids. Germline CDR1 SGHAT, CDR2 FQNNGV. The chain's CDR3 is CASSLAFRDRGEGNYGYTF. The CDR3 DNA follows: TGTGCCAGCAGCTTAGCCTTCCGGGACAGGGGGGAGGGTAACTATGGCTACACCTTC.

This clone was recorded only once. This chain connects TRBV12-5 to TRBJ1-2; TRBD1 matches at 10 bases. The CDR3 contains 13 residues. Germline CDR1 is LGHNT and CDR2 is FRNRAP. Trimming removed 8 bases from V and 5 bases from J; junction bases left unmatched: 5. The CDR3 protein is CASRTGGGYGYTF. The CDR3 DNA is TGTGCTAGTAGGACAGGGGGTGGGTATGGCTACACCTTC.

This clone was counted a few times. CDR3 protein: CASSEVDRVQPQHF. Here the CDR3 DNA reads TGTGCCAGCAGTGAAGTCGACAGAGTTCAGCCCCAGCATTTT. The chain couples TRBV6-1 to TRBJ1-5; D might be TRBD1 (5 bases). This CDR3 comprises 14 residues. The germline CDR1 and CDR2 sequences are MNHNS and SASEGT. V dropped 1 base and J dropped 6 bases, with 10 bases sitting between them.

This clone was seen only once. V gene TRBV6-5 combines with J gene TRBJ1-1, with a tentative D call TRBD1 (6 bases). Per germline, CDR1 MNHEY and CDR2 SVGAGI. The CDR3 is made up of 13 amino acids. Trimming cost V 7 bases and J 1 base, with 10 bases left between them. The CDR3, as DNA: TGTGCCAGCACCGCGACAGGGAACACTGAAGCTTTCTTT. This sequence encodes CASTATGNTEAFF.

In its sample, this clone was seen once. The CDR3: CSVGLGQASYEQYF. For the CDR3, the DNA is TGCAGCGTGGGGCTTGGACAGGCCTCCTACGAGCAGTACTTC. V gene TRBV29-1 combines with J gene TRBJ2-7; TRBD1 matches 7 bases. J was trimmed by 0 bases and V by 6 bases; bases with no gene match: 8. CDR3 length: 14 amino acids. Germline CDR1 is SQVTM and CDR2 is ANQGSEA.

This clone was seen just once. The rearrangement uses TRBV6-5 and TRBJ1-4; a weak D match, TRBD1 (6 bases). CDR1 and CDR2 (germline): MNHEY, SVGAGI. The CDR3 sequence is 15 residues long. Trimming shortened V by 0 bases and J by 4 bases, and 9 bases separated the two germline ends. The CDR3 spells CASSYSQGINEKLFF. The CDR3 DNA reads TGTGCCAGCAGTTACTCCCAGGGGATTAATGAAAAACTGTTTTTT.

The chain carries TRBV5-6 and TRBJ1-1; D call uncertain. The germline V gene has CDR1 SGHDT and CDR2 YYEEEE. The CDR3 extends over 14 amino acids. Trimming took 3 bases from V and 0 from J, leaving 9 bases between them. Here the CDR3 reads CASSSGDVNTEAFF. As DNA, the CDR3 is TGTGCCAGCAGCTCCGGGGATGTGAACACTGAAGCTTTCTTT.

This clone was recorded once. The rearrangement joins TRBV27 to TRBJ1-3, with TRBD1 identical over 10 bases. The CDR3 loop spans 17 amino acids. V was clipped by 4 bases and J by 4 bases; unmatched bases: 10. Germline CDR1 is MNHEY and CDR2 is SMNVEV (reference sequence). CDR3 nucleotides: TGTGCCAGCAGTTCACTAAGGGACAGGGGAAAAGGAAACACCATATATTTT. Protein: CASSSLRDRGKGNTIYF.

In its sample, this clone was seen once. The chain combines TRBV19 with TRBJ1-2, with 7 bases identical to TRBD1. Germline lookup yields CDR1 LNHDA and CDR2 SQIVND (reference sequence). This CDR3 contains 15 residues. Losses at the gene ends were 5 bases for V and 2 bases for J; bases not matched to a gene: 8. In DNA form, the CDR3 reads TGTGCCAGTAGTCATACAGGGGCCTTGAACTATGGCTACACCTTC. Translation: CASSHTGALNYGYTF.

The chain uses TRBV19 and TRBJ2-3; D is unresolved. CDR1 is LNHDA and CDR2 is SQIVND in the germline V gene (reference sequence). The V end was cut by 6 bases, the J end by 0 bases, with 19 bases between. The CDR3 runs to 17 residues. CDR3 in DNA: TGTGCCAGTAGCGAAGATAGAAACCTACCTAGCACAGATACGCAGTATTTT. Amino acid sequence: CASSEDRNLPSTDTQYF.